Presented here are 13 T cell receptor beta chains from one specimen sequenced in a study of cytomegalovirus exposure and HLA in healthy donors. Primers: 60 Vbeta forward and 13 Jbeta reverse. Method: immunoSEQ multiplex PCR; TCRdb's copy keeps in-frame clones and lacks some. The profile shows about 130,000 clones, roughly 80% of them singletons. Material for sequencing was PBMCs. Source of these receptors: a man aged 35-49 years in good health and CMV-seronegative.

The chain is built from TRBV7-9 and TRBJ2-5; the D gene is possibly TRBD1 (6 bases). CDR1 and CDR2 (germline): SEHNR, FQNEAQ (reference sequence). The CDR3 runs to 14 residues. V lost 5 bases to trimming and J lost 2 bases, with 12 bases between them. CDR3 bases: TGTGCCAGCAGCCGGACAGAACGGCAAGAGACCCAGTACTTC. Its protein product is CASSRTERQETQYF.

In DNA form, the CDR3 reads TGTGCCAGCCAGCAAGGGGGGGCGGTCACAGATACGCAGTATTTT. Translating gives CASQQGGAVTDTQYF. The J gene is TRBJ2-3, the V gene TRBV6-5; a weak D match, TRBD2 (7 bases). CDR3 length equals 15 residues. The germline gives CDR1 MNHEY, CDR2 SVGAGI. Between the trimmed V and J ends, which lost 8 bases and 2 bases, there was a span of 17 bases.

The chain carries TRBV25-1 and TRBJ2-3, with a possible D match to TRBD2 (5 bases). The CDR3 spans 12 residues. Trimming left V 6 bases short and J 6 bases short, with 10 bases between. The germline gives CDR1 MGHDK, CDR2 SYGVNS. The CDR3 DNA follows: TGTGCCAGCAGGAGGGTGGGGGATACGCAGTATTTT. Protein sequence: CASRRVGDTQYF.

In its sample, this clone was seen once. The chain links TRBV7-9 to TRBJ2-7; the match to TRBD1 covers 7 bases. CDR3 length equals 19 residues. Trimming removed 5 bases from V and 0 bases from J; junction bases left unmatched: 19. CDR1 is SEHNR, CDR2 FQNEAQ, per germline (reference sequence). The CDR3 spells CASSQTLTSRDRASYEQYF. The CDR3 DNA sequence: TGTGCCAGCAGCCAGACCCTAACGTCCCGGGACAGAGCCTCCTACGAGCAGTACTTC. Drawing the rest from reference TRBV7-9 and TRBJ2-7, the complete variable domain is DTGVSQNPRHKITKRGQNVTFRCDPISEHNRLYWYRQTLGQGPEFLTYFQNEAQLEKSRLLSDRFSAERPKGSFSTLEIQRTEQGDSAMYLCASSQTLTSRDRASYEQYFGPGTRLTVT.

CDR3 in DNA: TGTGCCAGCAGCCCCATGGGACAGATAGACTACAATGAGCAGTTCTTC. This gives the protein CASSPMGQIDYNEQFF. The chain carries TRBV11-3 and TRBJ2-1; 7 bases align to TRBD1. The CDR3 totals 16 residues. Trimming at V came to 5 bases and at J to 3 bases, leaving 10 bases not matched to a gene. CDR1 and CDR2 (germline): SGHNT, YENEEA.

The gene calls are TRBV5-4 and TRBJ1-4; D uncertain. The CDR3 totals 15 residues. CDR1 and CDR2 (germline): SGHNT, YYREEE (reference sequence). Trimming stripped 4 bases from V and 4 bases from J, with 14 bases between. The DNA for the CDR3 is TGTGCCAGCAGCGGAAACAGCGGGAATAATGAAAAACTGTTTTTT. Residues: CASSGNSGNNEKLFF.

The chain combines TRBV2 with TRBJ2-5; D remains unclear. In germline, CDR1 is SNHLY, CDR2 FYNNEI. Trimming removed 4 bases at V and 1 base at J, with 10 bases between. The length of the CDR3 is 14 residues. The CDR3 DNA is TGTGCCAGCAGTGTCCTCCGCAGCCAAGAGACCCAGTACTTC. Translated: CASSVLRSQETQYF.

The V gene is TRBV9, the J gene TRBJ2-7; D may be TRBD1 (5 bases). V was cut by 0 bases and J by 3 bases, with 10 bases left in between. The CDR3 has 14 residues. The germline CDR1 and CDR2 sequences are SGDLS and YYNGEE. The CDR3 DNA follows: TGTGCCAGCAGCGTAGGGGGCAGCTTCTACGAGCAGTACTTC. As protein: CASSVGGSFYEQYF.

This clone was observed once. The gene calls are TRBV19 and TRBJ1-4, with D possibly matching TRBD1 (5 bases). Trimming took 4 bases from V and 5 from J, leaving 11 bases between them. Germline loops: CDR1 LNHDA, CDR2 SQIVND (reference sequence). The CDR3 is made up of 14 amino acids. The CDR3 loop is CASSNRGSNEKLFF. As DNA, the CDR3 is TGTGCCAGTAGTAACCGGGGGTCGAATGAAAAACTGTTTTTT. The full variable domain, completed using reference TRBV19 and TRBJ1-4, is DGGITQSPKYLFRKEGQNVTLSCEQNLNHDAMYWYRQDPGQGLRLIYYSQIVNDFQKGDIAEGYSVSREKKESFPLTVTSAQKNPTAFYLCASSNRGSNEKLFFGSGTQLSVL.

This sequence joins TRBV7-9 and TRBJ1-1; the D gene is possibly TRBD1 (5 bases). V was clipped by 3 bases and J by 0 bases, with 14 bases between them. This CDR3 spans 16 amino acids. The germline CDR1 and CDR2 sequences are SEHNR and FQNEAQ (reference sequence). The CDR3 DNA sequence: TGTGCCAGCAGCTTCGGTGTAGGGGTGGTGAACACTGAAGCTTTCTTT. As protein: CASSFGVGVVNTEAFF.

The chain links TRBV18 to TRBJ2-5, with D tentatively TRBD2 (5 bases). The J call may not be correct, given that the DNA end is closer to TRBJ2-7. Germline V CDR1 and CDR2: KGHSH, LQKENI. The CDR3 totals 14 residues. CDR3 DNA sequence: TGTGCCAGCTCACCTCCGGCGGGCGGTTACGAGCAGTACTTC. Its translation: CASSPPAGGYEQYF.

CDR3 DNA: TGTGCCTGTTCCTGGCTCAATGAGCAGTTCTTC. Its translation is CACSWLNEQFF. This chain uses TRBV30 with TRBJ2-1, with D unresolved. Germline CDR1 GTSNPN, CDR2 SVGIG (reference sequence). The CDR3 contains 11 residues. V gave up 6 bases and J gave up 6 bases, with 9 bases separating them.

This clone was recorded only once. The DNA for the CDR3 is TGTGCCACCAGCAACAGCCCAGGGCCCCTCTATGGCTACACCTTC. Its protein is CATSNSPGPLYGYTF. The V gene is TRBV15, the J gene TRBJ1-2; tentative D call: TRBD1 (5 bases). The CDR3 runs to 15 residues. Per the germline V gene, CDR1 is LNHNV and CDR2 is YYDKDF (reference sequence). V shed 4 bases and J shed 4 bases, with 16 bases lying between them.